This entry lists 24 T cell receptor beta chains sequenced from one sample in a study of shared clonotypes between healthy human individuals. The method was immunoSEQ multiplex PCR; TCRdb's version includes in-frame clones alone and lacks a portion of them. The sample has some 320,000 clones, over 75% seen once; the top ten hold 15% to 20%. Specimen: memory CD8+ T cells sorted from blood. Subset in this sample: CD45RO+ cells pooled with CCR7-negative TemRA cells. Receptors originate from a man younger than 30 in good health.

The V gene is TRBV29-1, the J gene TRBJ1-2, with unresolved D. V gave up 8 bases and J gave up 4 bases, with 17 bases separating them. CDR1 and CDR2 (germline): SQVTM, ANQGSEA. The length of the CDR3 is 13 residues. The CDR3 sequence: CSLYNLGFYGYTF. CDR3 nucleotide sequence: TGCAGCTTATACAATCTGGGTTTCTATGGCTACACCTTC.

This sequence joins TRBV30 and TRBJ2-7, with 7 bases lining up with TRBD2. V lost 2 bases, J lost 2 bases, and 3 bases stayed unmatched. The CDR3 is 13 residues long. The germline CDR1 and CDR2 sequences are GTSNPN and SVGIG (reference sequence). CDR3 region: CAWSSGEPYEQYF. The CDR3 DNA reads TGTGCCTGGAGTAGCGGGGAGCCCTACGAGCAGTACTTC.

The chain links TRBV4-1 to TRBJ1-2; D unresolved. V dropped 1 base and J dropped 1 base, with 13 bases sitting between them. This CDR3 is 16 amino acids long. The germline gives CDR1 MGHRA, CDR2 YSYEKL. In DNA form, the CDR3 reads TGCGCCAGCAGCCAAGTTACCGGGGAAGGTAACTATGGCTACACCTTC. As protein: CASSQVTGEGNYGYTF.

The genes are TRBV30 and TRBJ2-7; tentative D call: TRBD1 (6 bases). The CDR3 sequence is 14 residues long. Trimming took off 0 bases at V and 5 bases at J, with 14 bases between the two ends. Germline V gene data show CDR1 as GTSNPN and CDR2 as SVGIG (reference sequence). CDR3 sequence reads: CAWSVQTGIHEQYF. The CDR3 DNA reads as TGTGCCTGGAGTGTCCAGACAGGAATCCACGAGCAGTACTTC.

The chain combines TRBV7-6 with TRBJ2-7; D may be TRBD2 (5 bases). This CDR3 region has 13 residues. V was trimmed by 5 bases and J by 2 bases, leaving 10 bases between them. Germline assignment: CDR1 SGHVS and CDR2 FNYEAQ. The CDR3 is CASSSRGPYEQYF. CDR3 nucleotide sequence: TGTGCCAGCAGCAGTAGAGGGCCCTACGAGCAGTACTTC.

With respect to this clone: The sample carries other DNA sequences with the same CDR3. This sequence joins TRBV27 and TRBJ2-1; D gene uncertain. Germline lookup yields CDR1 MNHEY and CDR2 SMNVEV (reference sequence). V shed 2 bases and J shed 2 bases, with 4 bases lying between them. The CDR3 sequence is 13 residues long. The CDR3 nucleotides are TGTGCCAGCAGTTTAGGGACCTACAATGAGCAGTTCTTC. Protein: CASSLGTYNEQFF.

As to this clone: The sample contains more than one DNA sequence encoding this CDR3. The rearrangement uses TRBV4-1 and TRBJ2-7, with unresolved D. The CDR3 has 13 residues. Germline CDR1 MGHRA, CDR2 YSYEKL. Deletions cut 4 bases from V and 2 bases from J, with 9 bases between. The CDR3 DNA is TGCGCCAGCAGCCCCTCGCTTGCCTACGAGCAGTACTTC. It yields the protein CASSPSLAYEQYF.

This clone is labeled as large. Other DNA sequences within the sample encode an identical CDR3. The chain recombines TRBV9 with TRBJ2-1; unclear D gene. The CDR3 is 13 amino acids. V was pared by 4 bases and J by 6 bases, with 11 bases between. Germline V gives CDR1 SGDLS, CDR2 YYNGEE. The CDR3 DNA follows: TGTGCCAGCAGCCCATCGACATCCAATGAGCAGTTCTTC. It yields the protein CASSPSTSNEQFF. The full variable domain, rest sourced from reference TRBV9 and TRBJ2-1, is DSGVTQTPKHLITATGQRVTLRCSPRSGDLSVYWYQQSLDQGLQFLIQYYNGEERAKGNILERFSAQQFPDLHSELNLSSLELGDSALYFCASSPSTSNEQFFGPGTRLTVL.

The chain employs TRBV2 and TRBJ1-6, with D hard to call. Between the trimmed V and J ends, which lost 1 base and 6 bases, there was a span of 13 bases. This CDR3 comprises 16 residues. Germline lookup yields CDR1 SNHLY and CDR2 FYNNEI. The CDR3 loop is CASSEVPGSRNSPLHF. DNA of the CDR3: TGTGCCAGCAGTGAAGTGCCCGGGTCCCGTAATTCACCCCTCCACTTT.

The J gene is TRBJ1-4, the V gene TRBV5-6; 7 nucleotides agree with TRBD1. The CDR3 sequence is 14 residues long. Looked up from germline, CDR1 is SGHDT and CDR2 is YYEEEE. The V gene end was trimmed by 0 bases and the J gene end by 5 bases; junction bases not matched to a gene: 1. This CDR3 reads CASSLGRGNEKLFF. The CDR3 region has the DNA TGTGCCAGCAGCTTGGGCAGGGGGAATGAAAAACTGTTTTTT. Combining the CDR3 with reference TRBV5-6 and TRBJ1-4 gives the whole variable domain DAGVTQSPTHLIKTRGQQVTLRCSPKSGHDTVSWYQQALGQGPQFIFQYYEEEERQRGNFPDRFSGHQFPNYSSELNVNALLLGDSALYLCASSLGRGNEKLFFGSGTQLSVL.

V usage is TRBV29-1 and J usage is TRBJ2-7; D might be TRBD1 or TRBD2, each matching 5 bases. Trimming took 6 bases from V and 2 from J, leaving 23 bases between them. CDR1 is SQVTM and CDR2 is ANQGSEA in the germline V gene. The CDR3 has 16 amino acids. CDR3 DNA sequence: TGCAGCGTCGCGGGTACTACAACAGGAGGTGCCTACGAGCAGTACTTC. Translation gives CSVAGTTTGGAYEQYF.

CDR3 protein: CASSPLLEVISGNTIYF. The CDR3 nucleotides are TGTGCCAGCAGCCCCCTACTGGAAGTGATCTCTGGAAACACCATATATTTT. The V and J genes are TRBV25-1 and TRBJ1-3; D not resolved. The CDR3 is made up of 17 amino acids. Germline-derived CDR1 and CDR2 are MGHDK and SYGVNS. V lost 6 bases to trimming and J lost 0 bases, with 18 bases between them.

Remarks on this clone: Other DNA sequences in this specimen translate into the identical CDR3. The chain recombines TRBV4-3 with TRBJ2-7; 10 bases map to TRBD2. The length of the CDR3 is 15 residues. Germline assignment: CDR1 LGHNA and CDR2 YSLEER. V lost 0 bases, J lost 3 bases, and 2 bases stayed unmatched. In DNA, the CDR3 is TGCGCCAGCAGCCAAGATAGGACTAGCGGCTACGAGCAGTACTTC. It yields the protein CASSQDRTSGYEQYF.

The chain has TRBV6-1 and TRBJ1-2, with D hard to call. Germline lookup yields CDR1 MNHNS and CDR2 SASEGT. V dropped 7 bases and J dropped 5 bases, with 20 bases sitting between them. The CDR3 extends over 15 amino acids. The CDR3 reads CASKVARQSFYGYTF. The CDR3 nucleotides read TGTGCCAGCAAGGTCGCGCGCCAATCATTTTATGGCTACACCTTC.

The chain recombines TRBV12-5 with TRBJ2-5; a possible D gene is TRBD1 (6 bases). The CDR3 consists of 19 residues. CDR1 and CDR2 from the germline V gene are LGHNT and FRNRAP. Trimming removed 0 bases at V and 4 bases at J, with 24 bases between. CDR3 region: CASGLVISSVGAIGETQYF. In DNA, the CDR3 is TGTGCTAGTGGTTTGGTAATCTCTTCAGTGGGGGCCATAGGAGAGACCCAGTACTTC.

Only one count was recorded for this clone. The rearrangement uses TRBV5-6 and TRBJ2-7; 7 bases are shared with TRBD2. There are 18 residues in the CDR3. Unmatched junction bases numbered 15, after V lost 1 base and J lost 2 bases. CDR1 and CDR2 (germline): SGHDT, YYEEEE. DNA for the CDR3: TGTGCCAGCAGCTTGTCTTCACCGTGGCGCGGGAGCACCTACGAGCAGTACTTC. Residues: CASSLSSPWRGSTYEQYF.

V usage is TRBV4-1 and J usage is TRBJ1-1; D possibly corresponds to TRBD1 (6 bases). The V end was cut by 3 bases, the J end by 3 bases, with 17 bases between. CDR3 length: 16 residues. CDR1 is MGHRA, CDR2 YSYEKL, per germline. CDR3 residues: CASSHPSTGSDTEAFF. As DNA, the CDR3 is TGCGCCAGCAGCCATCCTTCGACAGGATCCGACACTGAAGCTTTCTTT.

The chain couples TRBV19 to TRBJ1-5, with D possibly being TRBD1 (6 bases). Trimming pared 5 bases from V and 0 bases from J, leaving 11 bases between. Germline V lookup: CDR1 LNHDA, CDR2 SQIVND (reference sequence). The CDR3 runs to 15 residues. CDR3 sequence reads: CASSPGAYSNQPQHF. In nucleotides, the CDR3 is TGTGCCAGTAGTCCAGGGGCCTATAGCAATCAGCCCCAGCATTTT.

CDR3 DNA sequence: TGTGCCAGCAGCTCTTCCGGTCTAGCGGACCTCCGCACAGATACGCAGTATTTT. This gives the protein CASSSSGLADLRTDTQYF. This sequence joins TRBV7-6 and TRBJ2-3, with 7 bases lining up with TRBD2. The CDR3 is 18 residues long. Germline V gene sequence: CDR1 SGHVS, CDR2 FNYEAQ. The J segment lost 1 base and the V segment lost 4 bases, leaving 14 bases of the junction unmatched.

CDR3 nucleotide sequence: TGTGCCAGCAGTTATGGAGCGGGGGACAATGAGCAGTTCTTC. Encoded protein: CASSYGAGDNEQFF. V and J are TRBV6-5 and TRBJ2-1; 8 bases fit TRBD2. V shed 3 bases, J shed 5 bases, and the junction held 3 bases outside the gene matches. The CDR3 spans 14 residues. The germline V gene encodes CDR1 MNHEY and CDR2 SVGAGI.

The chain recombines TRBV4-1 with TRBJ2-7; TRBD1 matches 8 bases. Germline V gene data show CDR1 as MGHRA and CDR2 as YSYEKL. This CDR3 has 16 residues. Trimming cost V 4 bases and J 2 bases; bases outside gene matches: 10. The CDR3 coding sequence is TGCGCCAGCAGCCTCAACCCGACAGGGGAAGCCTACGAGCAGTACTTC. As protein: CASSLNPTGEAYEQYF.

V and J are TRBV2 and TRBJ2-1; TRBD2 matches 14 bases. J was trimmed by 1 base and V by 8 bases; bases with no gene match: 10. The CDR3 is made up of 18 amino acids. Germline values: CDR1 SNHLY, CDR2 FYNNEI. CDR3 DNA sequence: TGTGCCAGCGATCCGGGACTAGCGGGAGTTGGGTCCTACAATGAGCAGTTCTTC. Amino acids: CASDPGLAGVGSYNEQFF.

The V gene is TRBV9, the J gene TRBJ2-2; 8 positions agree with TRBD1. Germline CDR1 SGDLS, CDR2 YYNGEE. After removal of 3 bases from V and 10 bases from J, the junction contained 8 bases not matched to a gene. The CDR3 has 14 residues. The CDR3 sequence is CASSGIPGGAELFF. In DNA, the CDR3 is TGTGCCAGCAGCGGGATACCAGGGGGCGCGGAGCTGTTTTTT.

This clone was detected once. The J gene is TRBJ2-7, the V gene TRBV7-2, with 7 positions matching TRBD2. The germline gives CDR1 SGHTA, CDR2 FQGNSA. V lost 5 bases to trimming and J lost 2 bases; unmatched junction nucleotides: 6. This CDR3 has 14 residues. The CDR3 bases are TGTGCCAGCAGCGCATATGCGGGGGCCTACGAGCAGTACTTC. Protein product: CASSAYAGAYEQYF.